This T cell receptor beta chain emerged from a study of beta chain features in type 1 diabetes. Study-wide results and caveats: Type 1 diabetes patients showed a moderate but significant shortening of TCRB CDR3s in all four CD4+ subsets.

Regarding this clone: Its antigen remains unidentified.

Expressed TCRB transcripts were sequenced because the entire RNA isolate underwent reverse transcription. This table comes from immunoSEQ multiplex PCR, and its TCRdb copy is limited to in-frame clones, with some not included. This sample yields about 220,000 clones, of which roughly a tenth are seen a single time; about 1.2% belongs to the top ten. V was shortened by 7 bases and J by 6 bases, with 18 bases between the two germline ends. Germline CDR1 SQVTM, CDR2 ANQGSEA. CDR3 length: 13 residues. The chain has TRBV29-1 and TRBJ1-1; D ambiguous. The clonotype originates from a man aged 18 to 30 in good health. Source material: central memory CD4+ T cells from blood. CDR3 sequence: CSASREGGSEAFF. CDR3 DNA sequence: TGCAGCGCATCTAGGGAGGGAGGGTCTGAAGCTTTCTTT.